This TCR beta chain comes out of a study of shared clonotypes between healthy human individuals. This clone occurred once. The CDR3 covers 16 residues. After removal of 5 bases from V and 7 bases from J, the junction contained 12 bases not matched to a gene. Germline loops: CDR1 LNHDA, CDR2 SQIVND (reference sequence). Using immunoSEQ multiplex PCR, the repertoire was profiled, and TCRdb retains in-frame clones only, with some absent. The sample holds fewer than 650,000 clones, around 78% seen once. The sample comprised PBMCs. This TCR came from a woman between 35 and 50 years old in good health. Some clones in this sample may be carry-over from other donors' samples. V is TRBV19 and J is TRBJ2-1, with 9 bases fitting TRBD2. The CDR3 region is CASSPRLVAGANEQFF. CDR3 DNA: TGTGCCAGTAGTCCACGGTTGGTAGCGGGAGCGAATGAGCAGTTCTTC.